The source of this T cell receptor beta chain is a study of blood T cell repertoires in COVID-19 (TCRdb year 2020). Background for the entire study: Samples covering the acute and convalescent phases of COVID-19 were provided by collaborators in the United States, Italy and Spain. Sample metadata almost always included a de-identified subject ID, COVID-19 status, age in years and sex. The repertoires were released in a freely available public database meant as a resource for research on the immune response to SARS-CoV-2. The samples were drawn from two sources: the first 160 participants of the ongoing ImmuneRACE study, and 1,000 to 1,500 subjects contributed by 6 global collaborators. The dataset comprised deeply sampled blood TCRbeta repertoires from subjects exposed to, actively infected with, or recovered from COVID-19. The prospective study material was composed of cDNA or gDNA derived from T cells, B-cell-depleted T cells, or PBMCs. Where available, HLA class I and class II types were obtained from metadata supplied by the sample provider rather than from assay-based typing.

Whole blood was collected in K2EDTA tubes by collaborating institutions according to the institutions' own protocols. Collaborator samples were shipped for TCRbeta analysis as frozen whole blood, isolated PBMCs, or DNA extracted from either sample type. Comment on this clone: Its antigen is still unknown. Qualities for individual bases were not recorded, and no much larger clone is one base off.

General findings and caveats noted by the study authors: How much clinical and demographic metadata was included differed by source and by participant, and the metadata was provided uncurated.

TCRbeta CDR3 regions were amplified from genomic DNA by means of the immunoSEQ Assay, a bias-controlled multiplex PCR. The source study handled its data this way. The number of nucleated cells in each sample was estimated from the amplification of reference gene primers within the assay. To quantify the absolute abundance of each unique TCRbeta CDR3 rearrangement, sequence reads were collapsed and filtered. For each sample, productive Simpson clonality was calculated by taking the square root of Simpson's diversity index across productive rearrangements. This immuneACCESS table, as held by TCRdb, lists in-frame sequences with V and J called but not all clones. Of the missing ones, under half trace to an unresolved V gene in checked studies; the others have no known cause. V, J and clone size are those of that table, while D and trimming were read from the DNA. The sample records about 92,000 clones, around 90% of which are singletons. The ten largest clones represent about 1.8% of the sample.

Including cysteine and phenylalanine, the CDR3 has 16 amino acids. The sequence is cut down to CDR3 DNA, 48 bases in frame from base 1. Ends trimmed: V by 0 bases, J by 1 base; bases unmatched to a gene: 5. Looking up the germline V gene yields CDR1 SGDLS and CDR2 YYNGEE. This receptor was identified in a human donor with active COVID-19. The donor label of this sample is uncertain. The chain couples TRBV9 to TRBJ1-1; 8 central nucleotides agree with TRBD1. The sample comprised peripheral blood. CDR3 reads: CASSVVQGVANTEAFF. In nucleotides, the sequence is TGTGCCAGCAGCGTAGTACAGGGGGTGGCGAACACTGAAGCTTTCTTT. Outside the CDR3, residues come from the reference TRBV9 and TRBJ1-1 proteins, so the full variable domain is: DSGVTQTPKHLITATGQRVTLRCSPRSGDLSVYWYQQSLDQGLQFLIQYYNGEERAKGNILERFSAQQFPDLHSELNLSSLELGDSALYFCASSVVQGVANTEAFFGQGTRLTVV.